A single sample is the source of the 30 T cell receptor beta chains below, sequenced in a study of identical twins. A single record per CDR3 protein comes from TCRdb applying MiXCR to the 5' RACE reads. The sample yields 1.5 million to 2 million distinct CDR3 sequences, roughly 35% seen once. Sequencing was done on a sample of cord blood. The receptors come from a newborn girl in good health.

This clonotype was seen more than once but under ten times. The chain carries TRBV20-1 and TRBJ2-3, with a weak D call TRBD2 (6 bases). The CDR3 is made up of 18 amino acids. V gave up 2 bases and J gave up 0 bases, with 21 bases separating them. Germline CDR1 and CDR2: DFQATT and SNEGSKA (reference sequence). DNA for the CDR3: TGCAGTGCTAGACCCGCTGCAGCTGCGGGGAAAAGCACAGATACGCAGTATTTT. Residues: CSARPAAAAGKSTDTQYF.

This clonotype showed up just a few times. V is TRBV4-1 and J is TRBJ2-4; D is ambiguous. With 6 bases removed from V and 0 bases from J, the gap between germline ends came to 12 bases. The CDR3 totals 15 residues. Germline CDR1 is MGHRA and CDR2 is YSYEKL. CDR3 in DNA: TGCGCCAGCAGTAGTTCTATAGGAGCCAAAAACATTCAGTACTTC. This encodes CASSSSIGAKNIQYF.

There are a few counts of this clonotype. The rearrangement joins TRBV12-3 or TRBV12-4 to TRBJ1-5, with D uncertain. Trimming cost V 7 bases and J 7 bases, with 11 bases left between them. This CDR3 is 12 amino acids long. In DNA form, the CDR3 reads TGTGCCAGCAACCTCATGGGGCAGCCCCAGCATTTT. It yields the protein CASNLMGQPQHF.

In this sample, this clonotype turned up a few times. V is TRBV7-9 and J is TRBJ1-2; D not resolved. This CDR3 is built from 12 residues. V gave up 8 bases and J gave up 3 bases, with 10 bases separating them. CDR1 and CDR2 from the germline V gene are SEHNR and FQNEAQ (reference sequence). The CDR3 sequence is CASGGVDYGYTF. DNA for the CDR3: TGTGCCAGCGGCGGTGTAGACTATGGCTACACCTTC. Looking up the rest from reference TRBV7-9 and TRBJ1-2 gives the full variable domain: DTGVSQNPRHKITKRGQNVTFRCDPISEHNRLYWYRQTLGQGPEFLTYFQNEAQLEKSRLLSDRFSAERPKGSFSTLEIQRTEQGDSAMYLCASGGVDYGYTFGSGTRLTVV.

Comment on this clonotype: The junction and the germline gene differ at one end; a read error may be behind it. V and J are TRBV7-7 and TRBJ2-7, with D possibly being TRBD2 (6 bases). The J call may be faulty, since TRBJ2-5 better matches the DNA end. Per germline, CDR1 SSHAT and CDR2 FNYEAQ (reference sequence). This CDR3 contains 21 residues. CDR3 sequence reads: CASSLGLRVSASANPRETQYF. For the CDR3, the DNA is TGTGCTAGCAGCTTAGGTTTGAGGGTTTCGGCTAGCGCAAATCCAAGGGAGACCCAGTACTTC.

In its sample, this clonotype was seen a few times. The rearrangement links TRBV5-1 to TRBJ2-1, with 10 nucleotides matching TRBD1. Judging by the DNA end, TRBJ2-7 fits better; the J call may be wrong. Germline loops: CDR1 SGHRS, CDR2 YFSETQ. This CDR3 contains 15 residues. This chain's CDR3 is CASSFQDRGYNEQYF. DNA for the CDR3: TGCGCCAGCAGCTTTCAGGACAGGGGGTACAATGAGCAGTACTTC.

This clonotype was observed at least ten times. J is TRBJ2-7 and V is TRBV10-3; 7 bases map to TRBD1. The CDR3 extends over 14 amino acids. Germline lookup yields CDR1 ENHRY and CDR2 SYGVKD. Germline trimming cut 4 bases from V and 4 bases from J; bases unmatched to any gene: 7. For the CDR3, the DNA is TGTGCCATCAGTGGAGGGACAGTCAGTTACGAGCAGTACTTC. Translating gives CAISGGTVSYEQYF.

V gene TRBV5-1 combines with J gene TRBJ2-1; either TRBD1 or TRBD2 may supply D (5 bases each). Germline lookup yields CDR1 SGHRS and CDR2 YFSETQ. CDR3 size: 16 residues. V dropped 2 bases and J dropped 0 bases, with 12 bases sitting between them. The CDR3 DNA reads as TGCGCCAGCAGCTTCCGAGGGACCTCCTCCTACAATGAGCAGTTCTTC. It codes for CASSFRGTSSYNEQFF.

The CDR3 sequence: CASTQWGSKNIQYF. In DNA form, the CDR3 reads TGTGCCAGCACCCAGTGGGGGAGCAAAAACATTCAGTACTTC. The chain combines TRBV6-1 with TRBJ2-4; D is tentatively TRBD1 or TRBD2 (5 bases each). CDR1 MNHNS and CDR2 SASEGT come from the germline V gene. V lost 7 bases and J 3 bases, leaving 13 bases between the germline ends. The length of the CDR3 is 14 residues.

The chain is built from TRBV20-1 and TRBJ2-7, with D perhaps matching TRBD2 (5 bases). Germline values: CDR1 DFQATT, CDR2 SNEGSKA (reference sequence). Trimming stripped 3 bases from V and 0 bases from J, with 12 bases between. The CDR3 spans 14 residues. This chain's CDR3 is CSASLGGPSYEQYF. CDR3 nucleotide sequence: TGCAGTGCTAGTTTGGGCGGGCCCTCCTACGAGCAGTACTTC.

This clonotype was seen more than once but under ten times. The V call is TRBV27, the J call TRBJ2-5; no clear D. Germline V CDR1 and CDR2: MNHEY, SMNVEV (reference sequence). V dropped 4 bases and J dropped 3 bases, with 21 bases sitting between them. The CDR3 has 17 amino acids. The CDR3 DNA sequence: TGTGCCAGCAGTTCTCAGGCCAGTCCAAACCATAAAGAGACCCAGTACTTC. It is translated as CASSSQASPNHKETQYF.

J is TRBJ1-6 and V is TRBV2, with TRBD1 matching 7 bases. Germline-derived CDR1 and CDR2 are SNHLY and FYNNEI. This CDR3 is built from 18 residues. J gave up 0 bases and V 1 base, and 6 bases lay outside the gene matches. The CDR3 region is CASSEDRGALSYNSPLHF. The CDR3 nucleotides are TGTGCCAGCAGTGAAGACAGGGGCGCTCTCTCCTATAATTCACCCCTCCACTTT.

The chain carries TRBV3-1 and TRBJ2-6, with D unclear. Trimming pared 1 base from V and 1 base from J, leaving 8 bases between. Germline V gene lookup returns CDR1 LGHDT and CDR2 YNNKEL (reference sequence). CDR3 length equals 16 residues. The CDR3 DNA reads as TGTGCCAGCAGCCAAGTCGACGAATCTGGGGCCAACGTCCTGACTTTC. It specifies CASSQVDESGANVLTF.

This clonotype was picked up a small number of times. This could be a read error, since a much larger clone is one nucleotide away. V gene TRBV29-1 combines with J gene TRBJ2-1; TRBD1 matches at 8 bases. The end of the DNA aligns better with TRBJ2-7, so the J call may be wrong. CDR1 is SQVTM and CDR2 is ANQGSEA in the germline V gene. This CDR3 region has 11 residues. In DNA, the CDR3 is TGCAGCATTCCAGGGGGCAATGAGCAGTACTTC. Its protein is CSIPGGNEQYF.

This clonotype was seen a handful of times. The chain joins TRBV6-6 to TRBJ1-1; perhaps TRBD1 as D (6 bases). CDR3 size: 14 residues. V lost 2 bases and J 5 bases, leaving 12 bases between the germline ends. Germline CDR1 reads MNHNY; CDR2 reads SVGAGI (reference sequence). The CDR3 spells CASSYPTRGTEAFF. The CDR3 DNA reads TGTGCCAGCAGTTACCCCACCAGGGGAACTGAAGCTTTCTTT.

This clonotype was detected a few times. CDR3: CARHRDRGRDTQYF. CDR3 DNA sequence: TGTGCCAGGCACCGGGACAGGGGAAGAGATACGCAGTATTTT. The chain links TRBV2 to TRBJ2-3, with 10 bases fitting TRBD1. CDR3 length equals 14 residues. CDR1 and CDR2 from the germline V gene are SNHLY and FYNNEI. The trim removed 9 bases at V and 5 bases at J, leaving 8 bases unmatched. Variable domain in full (rest from reference TRBV2 and TRBJ2-3): EPEVTQTPSHQVTQMGQEVILRCVPISNHLYFYWYRQILGQKVEFLVSFYNNEISEKSEIFDDQFSVERPDGSNFTLKIRSTKLEDSAMYFCARHRDRGRDTQYFGPGTRLTVL.

About this clonotype itself: A single base separates this from a much larger clone, so it may be a read error. The chain links TRBV3-1 to TRBJ2-3; a possible D gene is TRBD2 (6 bases). Germline CDR1 is LGHDT and CDR2 is YNNKEL (reference sequence). V shed 2 bases and J shed 1 base, with 13 bases lying between them. CDR3 size: 16 residues. CDR3 in amino acids: CASSQQLALGTDTQYF. The CDR3, as DNA: TGTGCCAGCAGCCAACAACTAGCCCTTGGCACAGATACGCAGTATTTT.

Of note for this clonotype: Relative to the germline gene, one junction end is altered; a read error may explain this. The rearrangement uses TRBV29-1 and TRBJ2-3, with TRBD1 matching 7 bases. Germline V gene lookup returns CDR1 SQVTM and CDR2 ANQGSEA. The CDR3 consists of 11 residues. CDR3 nucleotide sequence: TGCAGCGAAGGGGGCACATATACGCAGTATTTT. Translated: CSEGGTYTQYF.

V is TRBV7-9 and J is TRBJ1-2; D gene uncertain. Deletions cut 5 bases from V and 8 bases from J, with 24 bases between. The CDR3 spans 16 residues. Per germline, CDR1 SEHNR and CDR2 FQNEAQ (reference sequence). The CDR3 region is CASSLGFSQRKGGYTF. The CDR3, as DNA: TGTGCCAGCAGCCTTGGATTTTCTCAGAGGAAAGGCGGCTACACCTTC. The full variable domain, its missing parts supplied by reference TRBV7-9 and TRBJ1-2, is DTGVSQNPRHKITKRGQNVTFRCDPISEHNRLYWYRQTLGQGPEFLTYFQNEAQLEKSRLLSDRFSAERPKGSFSTLEIQRTEQGDSAMYLCASSLGFSQRKGGYTFGSGTRLTVV.

The rearrangement links TRBV20-1 to TRBJ2-1; tentative D call: TRBD2 (6 bases). CDR1 and CDR2 from the germline V gene are DFQATT and SNEGSKA (reference sequence). V lost 6 bases, J lost 7 bases, and 16 bases lay in between. The length of the CDR3 is 13 residues. The CDR3 reads CSALTGGANEQFF. In DNA, the CDR3 is TGCAGTGCCCTTACCGGGGGTGCAAATGAGCAGTTCTTC.

The chain combines TRBV6-1 with TRBJ1-1, with D unresolved. V lost 8 bases and J lost 10, with 17 bases in between. The germline V gene encodes CDR1 MNHNS and CDR2 SASEGT. This CDR3 has 12 amino acids. The CDR3 sequence: CASEGGIPRAFF. CDR3 DNA: TGTGCCAGCGAAGGAGGCATTCCTCGAGCTTTCTTT.

In its sample, this clonotype was seen a few times. The rearrangement joins TRBV27 to TRBJ2-3, with no clear D. Trimming removed 7 bases from V and 10 bases from J, with 18 bases in between. The CDR3 runs 13 residues. CDR1 and CDR2 (germline): MNHEY, SMNVEV (reference sequence). DNA of the CDR3: TGTGCCAGCACCACCCCCTTTTGGGCCCCGCAGTATTTT. Its protein is CASTTPFWAPQYF.

The rearrangement links TRBV5-1 to TRBJ1-4, with 7 positions matching TRBD1. V shed 3 bases and J 7 bases; nucleotides not matched to a gene: 0. Germline-derived CDR1 and CDR2 are SGHRS and YFSETQ. This CDR3 comprises 12 residues. CDR3 amino acids: CASSWDSEKLFF. The CDR3 DNA is TGCGCCAGCAGCTGGGACAGTGAAAAACTGTTTTTT. The full variable domain, rest sourced from reference TRBV5-1 and TRBJ1-4, is KAGVTQTPRYLIKTRGQQVTLSCSPISGHRSVSWYQQTPGQGLQFLFEYFSETQRNKGNFPGRFSGRQFSNSRSEMNVSTLELGDSALYLCASSWDSEKLFFGSGTQLSVL.

This clonotype came up many times. This chain uses TRBV10-3 with TRBJ2-1; the D gene is possibly TRBD2 (6 bases). The germline V gene encodes CDR1 ENHRY and CDR2 SYGVKD. V was shortened by 6 bases and J by 4 bases, with 7 bases between the two germline ends. CDR3 length equals 12 residues. For the CDR3, the DNA is TGTGCCATCAGCGGGACTTACAATGAGCAGTTCTTC. This codes for CAISGTYNEQFF.

At least ten counts were recorded for this clonotype. V is TRBV7-6 and J is TRBJ2-3; D gene ambiguous. Germline V gene lookup returns CDR1 SGHVS and CDR2 FNYEAQ. Trimming cost V 2 bases and J 5 bases, with 5 bases left between them. The CDR3 sequence is 12 residues long. The CDR3: CASSLPLDTQYF. The CDR3 DNA follows: TGTGCCAGCAGCTTACCACTAGATACGCAGTATTTT.

CDR3 DNA: TGTGCCAGCAGTCCCCGTGGGGTGGGGGTTCGCGATCAGCCCCAGCATTTT. It codes for CASSPRGVGVRDQPQHF. The chain combines TRBV12-3 or TRBV12-4 with TRBJ1-5, with D possibly being TRBD1 (5 bases). Trimming removed 5 bases from V and 5 bases from J, with 22 bases in between. The CDR3 has 17 amino acids.

With respect to this clonotype: A far larger clone is one nucleotide away, so this likely arose from a read error. The rearrangement joins TRBV12-3 or TRBV12-4 to TRBJ2-3; TRBD2 matches 9 bases. The CDR3 runs to 14 residues. The DNA for the CDR3 is TGTGCCAGCAGTTTTAGCGGGAGCACAGATACGCGGTATTTT. Translated: CASSFSGSTDTRYF.

The CDR3 here is CASSATHYEQYF. The DNA for the CDR3 is TGTGCCAGCAGTGCTACGCACTACGAGCAGTACTTC. The rearrangement links TRBV2 to TRBJ2-7; D is unclear. Trimming took off 4 bases at V and 3 bases at J, with 7 bases between the two ends. Germline loops: CDR1 SNHLY, CDR2 FYNNEI. The CDR3 covers 12 residues.

The rearrangement joins TRBV5-6 to TRBJ2-5; TRBD1 matches at 8 bases. Germline lookup yields CDR1 SGHDT and CDR2 YYEEEE. J gave up 2 bases and V 0 bases, and 9 bases lay outside the gene matches. This CDR3 spans 17 amino acids. The CDR3 region has the DNA TGTGCCAGCAGCTTGGAAGGGACAGGTAGCGATCAAGAGACCCAGTACTTC. This sequence encodes CASSLEGTGSDQETQYF.

This clonotype occurred a few times. The chain has TRBV7-8 and TRBJ2-1; D ambiguous. CDR3 length: 11 residues. V was clipped by 2 bases and J by 12 bases, with 8 bases between them. Germline CDR1 is SGHVS and CDR2 is FQNEAQ. This chain's CDR3 is CASSLTSGQFF. The CDR3 bases are TGTGCCAGCAGCTTAACAAGTGGGCAGTTCTTC.